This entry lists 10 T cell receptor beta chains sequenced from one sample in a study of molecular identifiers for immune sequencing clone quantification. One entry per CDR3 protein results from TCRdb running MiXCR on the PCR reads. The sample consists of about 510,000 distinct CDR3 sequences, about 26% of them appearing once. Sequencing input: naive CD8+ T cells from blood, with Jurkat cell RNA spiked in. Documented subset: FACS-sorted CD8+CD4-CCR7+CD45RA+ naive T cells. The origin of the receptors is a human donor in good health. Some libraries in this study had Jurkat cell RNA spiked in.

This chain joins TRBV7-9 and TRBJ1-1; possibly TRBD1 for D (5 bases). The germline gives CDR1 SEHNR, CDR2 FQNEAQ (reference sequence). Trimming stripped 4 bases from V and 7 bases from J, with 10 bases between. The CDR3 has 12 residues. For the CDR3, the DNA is TGTGCCAGCAGCTCCAGACAGTTTGAAGCTTTCTTT. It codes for CASSSRQFEAFF.

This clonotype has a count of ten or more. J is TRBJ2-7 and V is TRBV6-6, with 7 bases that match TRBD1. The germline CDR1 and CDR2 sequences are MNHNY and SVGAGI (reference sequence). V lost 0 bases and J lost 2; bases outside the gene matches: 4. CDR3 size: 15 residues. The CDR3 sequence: CASSYSDRLAYEQYF. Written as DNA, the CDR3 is TGTGCCAGCAGTTACTCGGACAGGTTAGCCTACGAGCAGTACTTC.

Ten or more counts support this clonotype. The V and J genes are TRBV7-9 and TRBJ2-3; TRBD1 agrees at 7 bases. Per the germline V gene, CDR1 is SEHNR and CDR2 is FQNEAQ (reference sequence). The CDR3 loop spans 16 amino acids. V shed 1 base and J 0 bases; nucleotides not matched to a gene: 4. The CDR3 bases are TGTGCCAGCAGCTTAGGGACAGGTCGGAGCACAGATACGCAGTATTTT. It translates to CASSLGTGRSTDTQYF.

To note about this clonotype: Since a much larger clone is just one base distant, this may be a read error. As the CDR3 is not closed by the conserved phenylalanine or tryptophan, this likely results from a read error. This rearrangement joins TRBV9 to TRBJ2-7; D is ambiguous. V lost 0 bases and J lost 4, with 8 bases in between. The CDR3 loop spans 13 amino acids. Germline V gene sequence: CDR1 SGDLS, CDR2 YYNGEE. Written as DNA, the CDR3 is TGTGCCAGCAGCGTAGCCCTAGGGTACGAGCAGTACCTC. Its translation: CASSVALGYEQYL.

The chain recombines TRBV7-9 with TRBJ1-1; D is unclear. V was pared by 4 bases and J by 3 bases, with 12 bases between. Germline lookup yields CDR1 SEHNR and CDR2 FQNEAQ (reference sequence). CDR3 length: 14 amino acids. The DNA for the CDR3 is TGTGCCAGCAGCTCCGTGGGAGGGTACACTGAAGCTTTCTTT. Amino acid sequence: CASSSVGGYTEAFF.

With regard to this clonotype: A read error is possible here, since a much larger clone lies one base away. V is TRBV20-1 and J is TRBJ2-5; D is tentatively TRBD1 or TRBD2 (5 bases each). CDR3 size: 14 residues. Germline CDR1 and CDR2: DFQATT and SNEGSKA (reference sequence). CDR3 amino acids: CSTRERDPRQTQYF. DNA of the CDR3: TGCAGTACTAGAGAACGGGACCCCCGGCAGACCCAGTACTTC.

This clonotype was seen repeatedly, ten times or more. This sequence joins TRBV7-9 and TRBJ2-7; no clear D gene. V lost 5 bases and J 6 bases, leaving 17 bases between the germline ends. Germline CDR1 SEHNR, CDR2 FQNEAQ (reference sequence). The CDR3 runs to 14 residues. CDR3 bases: TGTGCCAGCAGCCCGCCGACGCTAGTACCCGAGCAGTACTTC. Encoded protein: CASSPPTLVPEQYF.

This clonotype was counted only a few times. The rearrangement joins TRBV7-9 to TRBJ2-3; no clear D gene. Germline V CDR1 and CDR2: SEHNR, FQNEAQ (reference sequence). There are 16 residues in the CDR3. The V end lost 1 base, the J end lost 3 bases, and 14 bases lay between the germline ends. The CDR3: CASSLDERTMTDTQYF. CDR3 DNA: TGTGCCAGCAGCTTAGATGAGAGAACAATGACAGATACGCAGTATTTT.

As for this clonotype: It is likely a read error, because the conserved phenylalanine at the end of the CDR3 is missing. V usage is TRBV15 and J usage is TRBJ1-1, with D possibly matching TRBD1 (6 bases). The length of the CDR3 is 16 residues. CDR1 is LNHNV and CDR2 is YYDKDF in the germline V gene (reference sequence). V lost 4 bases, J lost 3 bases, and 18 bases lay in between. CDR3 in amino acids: CATSIVGGLRDTEAFS. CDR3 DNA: TGTGCCACCAGCATAGTAGGGGGGCTCCGGGACACTGAAGCTTTCTCT.

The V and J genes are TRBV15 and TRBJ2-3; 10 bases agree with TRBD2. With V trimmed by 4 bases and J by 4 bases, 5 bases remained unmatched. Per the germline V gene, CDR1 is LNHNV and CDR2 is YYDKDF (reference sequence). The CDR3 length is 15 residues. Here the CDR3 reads CATSIMGTSADTQYF. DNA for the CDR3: TGTGCCACCAGCATAATGGGGACTAGCGCAGATACGCAGTATTTT.